This T cell receptor beta chain was captured in a study of T cell responses to AZD1222 COVID-19 vaccine. In germline, CDR1 is SGHRS, CDR2 YFSETQ. Germline trimming cut 4 bases from V and 7 bases from J; bases unmatched to any gene: 14. CDR3 length: 17 residues. Sequenced by immunoSEQ multiplex PCR; TCRdb stores in-frame clones only, minus some. The table includes 130,000 to 150,000 clones, about 90% detected once. This receptor was identified in an adult in good health. The V call is TRBV5-1, the J call TRBJ1-4, with 9 bases identical to TRBD1. The sample was peripheral blood, taken on day 0 of AZD1222 vaccination. The CDR3 DNA follows: TGCGCCAGCAGCCCTGGGACAGGGATAATGAATTTTGAAAAACTGTTTTTT. It is translated as CASSPGTGIMNFEKLFF.